The 13 T cell receptor beta chains listed next were all sequenced from one sample in a study of pediatric ulcerative colitis. Produced via immunoSEQ multiplex PCR; TCRdb's table is partial and in-frame only. The sample lists 20,000 to 30,000 clones; roughly 70% were seen once. During colonoscopy, one to two rectal pinch biopsies were collected. Sequencing was performed on gut tissue. The receptors here all came from a boy aged 5-17 years with severe ulcerative colitis.

The chain recombines TRBV11-2 with TRBJ2-6; D remains ambiguous. V was shortened by 0 bases and J by 0 bases, with 9 bases between the two germline ends. This CDR3 comprises 17 residues. The germline V gene has CDR1 SGHAT and CDR2 FQNNGV. The CDR3 DNA follows: TGTGCCAGCAGCTTAGATCTTCAGACCTCTGGGGCCAACGTCCTGACTTTC. Its translation is CASSLDLQTSGANVLTF.

The chain links TRBV5-4 to TRBJ2-7; 8 bases agree with TRBD2. Germline V lookup: CDR1 SGHNT, CDR2 YYREEE (reference sequence). The CDR3 is 16 amino acids. The V segment lost 4 bases and the J segment 0 bases; nucleotides outside the gene matches: 9. DNA for the CDR3: TGTGCCAGCAGCGACACCGGGACTAGGAGCTCCTACGAGCAGTACTTC. Protein: CASSDTGTRSSYEQYF.

This chain connects TRBV7-2 to TRBJ2-4; D remains unclear. V was trimmed by 1 base and J by 6 bases, leaving 7 bases between them. CDR1 SGHTA and CDR2 FQGNSA come from the germline V gene. The CDR3 is made up of 13 amino acids. The CDR3 DNA sequence: TGTGCCAGCAGCTTAGACCTACTAAACATTCAGTACTTC. Its translation is CASSLDLLNIQYF. The full variable domain, rest sourced from reference TRBV7-2 and TRBJ2-4, is GAGVSQSPSNKVTEKGKDVELRCDPISGHTALYWYRQSLGQGLEFLIYFQGNSAPDKSGLPSDRFSAERTGGSVSTLTIQRTQQEDSAVYLCASSLDLLNIQYFGAGTRLSVL.

This chain connects TRBV27 to TRBJ2-2, with no clear D. Trimming stripped 2 bases from V and 7 bases from J, with 8 bases between. Per the germline V gene, CDR1 is MNHEY and CDR2 is SMNVEV (reference sequence). The CDR3 contains 13 residues. As DNA, the CDR3 is TGTGCCAGCAGTTTAATGCCGGTCGGGGAGCTGTTTTTT. It specifies CASSLMPVGELFF.

This clone was detected once. The genes are TRBV14 and TRBJ1-1; possibly TRBD1 for D (5 bases). This CDR3 has 13 amino acids. Trimming removed 1 base from V and 12 bases from J, with 15 bases in between. From germline, CDR1 is SGHDN and CDR2 FVKESK. CDR3 sequence reads: CASSQVRQGTPFF. The DNA of the CDR3 is TGTGCCAGCAGCCAAGTACGGCAGGGTACCCCTTTCTTT.

This clone was seen a few times. The V call is TRBV5-1, the J call TRBJ2-3, with D perhaps matching TRBD2 (6 bases). This CDR3 is 15 amino acids long. Per the germline V gene, CDR1 is SGHRS and CDR2 is YFSETQ. Deletions cut 0 bases from V and 1 base from J, with 9 bases between. The DNA of the CDR3 is TGCGCCAGCAGCTTGGAATTAGCGGGCACAGATACGCAGTATTTT. Translation: CASSLELAGTDTQYF.

The gene calls are TRBV4-1 and TRBJ1-2; the D is unclear. The germline CDR1 and CDR2 sequences are MGHRA and YSYEKL. This CDR3 has 14 residues. Trimming shortened V by 4 bases and J by 1 base, and 10 bases separated the two germline ends. CDR3 in DNA: TGCGCCAGCAGCCTGCCGACGGTTAACTATGGCTACACCTTC. This codes for CASSLPTVNYGYTF.

This rearrangement joins TRBV29-1 to TRBJ2-3, with TRBD1 as a possible D gene (5 bases). V lost 3 bases, J lost 5 bases, and 6 bases lay in between. Germline loops: CDR1 SQVTM, CDR2 ANQGSEA. The CDR3 spans 11 residues. The CDR3 DNA is TGCAGCGTTGACAGGGAAGATACGCAGTATTTT. As protein: CSVDREDTQYF.

This clone was seen once. V gene TRBV9 combines with J gene TRBJ2-3; 7 bases are shared with TRBD2. The CDR3 has 16 residues. Germline CDR1 is SGDLS and CDR2 is YYNGEE. Trimming took 4 bases from V and 0 from J; bases not matched to a gene: 8. CDR3 sequence reads: CASSPLRGTSTDTQYF. DNA of the CDR3: TGTGCCAGCAGCCCATTGCGGGGGACTAGCACAGATACGCAGTATTTT.

The rearrangement uses TRBV30 and TRBJ2-6; D is uncertain. CDR1 is GTSNPN and CDR2 is SVGIG in the germline V gene (reference sequence). The CDR3 loop spans 12 amino acids. Here the CDR3 reads CAVNSGANVLTF. The DNA for the CDR3 is TGTGCTGTGAACTCTGGGGCCAACGTCCTGACTTTC. The whole variable domain, remainder taken from reference TRBV30 and TRBJ2-6, is SQTIHQWPATLVQPVGSPLSLECTVEGTSNPNLYWYRQAAGRGLQLLFYSVGIGQISSEVPQNLSASRPQDRQFILSSKKLLLSDSGFYLCAVNSGANVLTFGAGSRLTVL.

The chain recombines TRBV29-1 with TRBJ2-7, with unresolved D. This CDR3 spans 11 amino acids. Trimming shortened V by 3 bases and J by 6 bases, and 9 bases separated the two germline ends. Per germline, CDR1 SQVTM and CDR2 ANQGSEA. CDR3 loop: CSVDLDLEQYF. The CDR3 DNA sequence: TGCAGCGTTGACCTCGATCTCGAGCAGTACTTC.

The chain combines TRBV4-1 with TRBJ2-5, with a possible D match to TRBD2 (6 bases). Trimming shortened V by 0 bases and J by 5 bases, and 13 bases separated the two germline ends. This CDR3 spans 15 amino acids. In germline, CDR1 is MGHRA, CDR2 YSYEKL. CDR3 DNA: TGCGCCAGCAGCCAAGAACCGGGAGAAGGCGAGACCCAGTACTTC. Its protein is CASSQEPGEGETQYF.

The rearrangement links TRBV6-5 to TRBJ2-3; TRBD2 might be the D (5 bases). V gave up 2 bases and J gave up 5 bases, with 8 bases separating them. The CDR3 consists of 13 residues. Germline assignment: CDR1 MNHEY and CDR2 SVGAGI. CDR3 region: CASSYGLGDTQYF. In DNA form, the CDR3 reads TGTGCCAGCAGTTACGGACTGGGAGATACGCAGTATTTT.